These 27 T cell receptor beta chains were all obtained from the same sample, sequenced in a study of PD-1 blockade in classical Hodgkin lymphoma (dated by TCRdb to about 2020). This sample's time point label indicates: cycle 1 day 1 (C1D1), immediately before nivolumab initiation. Every trial patient had relapsed after autologous stem cell transplantation, and cohorts A, B and C differed in prior brentuximab vedotin exposure. Receptor libraries were prepared by the immunoSEQ multiplex PCR assay. TCRdb carries this immuneACCESS record with in-frame sequences only. Its versions omit some clonotypes, under half of them owing to an unresolved V gene in the studies checked, with the rest unexplained. This sample comprises thousands of clones, roughly 80% of them detected only once. Around an eighth of the sample rests with the top ten. Specimen: peripheral blood mononuclear cells (PBMCs), collected at baseline. The receptors shown here come from a human donor with classical Hodgkin lymphoma.

The chain carries TRBV5-4 and TRBJ2-7; possibly TRBD2 for D (5 bases). V lost 2 bases to trimming and J lost 0 bases, with 6 bases between them. Germline V gene data show CDR1 as SGHNT and CDR2 as YYREEE (reference sequence). There are 13 residues in the CDR3. The CDR3 DNA follows: TGTGCCAGCAGCTTTGGGAGCTCCTACGAGCAGTACTTC. It yields the protein CASSFGSSYEQYF.

The chain couples TRBV30 to TRBJ1-1, with D unclear. There are 13 residues in the CDR3. Germline-derived CDR1 and CDR2 are GTSNPN and SVGIG (reference sequence). The V end was cut by 3 bases, the J end by 0 bases, with 8 bases between. The CDR3 sequence: CAWSAGMNTEAFF. The CDR3 bases are TGTGCCTGGAGCGCGGGAATGAACACTGAAGCTTTCTTT. Combining the CDR3 with reference TRBV30 and TRBJ1-1 gives the whole variable domain SQTIHQWPATLVQPVGSPLSLECTVEGTSNPNLYWYRQAAGRGLQLLFYSVGIGQISSEVPQNLSASRPQDRQFILSSKKLLLSDSGFYLCAWSAGMNTEAFFGQGTRLTVV.

This clone was counted between two and nine times. This specimen includes other DNA sequences encoding the same CDR3. J is TRBJ2-1 and V is TRBV7-6, with D unresolved. CDR1 is SGHVS, CDR2 FNYEAQ, per germline. The CDR3 has 12 residues. V was trimmed by 0 bases and J by 7 bases, leaving 4 bases between them. The CDR3, as DNA: TGTGCCAGCAGCTTAGCGGCGAATGAGCAGTTCTTC. It specifies CASSLAANEQFF.

The chain carries TRBV18 and TRBJ2-7; 8 nucleotides agree with TRBD2. V shed 2 bases and J 6 bases; nucleotides not matched to a gene: 6. This CDR3 has 14 amino acids. In germline, CDR1 is KGHSH, CDR2 LQKENI. CDR3 loop: CASSPSRGLAEQYF. Written as DNA, the CDR3 is TGTGCCAGCTCACCATCAAGAGGACTAGCCGAGCAGTACTTC. Full variable domain (remainder filled in from reference TRBV18 and TRBJ2-7): NAGVMQNPRHLVRRRGQEARLRCSPMKGHSHVYWYRQLPEEGLKFMVYLQKENIIDESGMPKERFSAEFPKEGPSILRIQQVVRGDSAAYFCASSPSRGLAEQYFGPGTRLTVT.

The chain carries TRBV7-9 and TRBJ2-7; 7 bases line up with TRBD1. Germline-derived CDR1 and CDR2 are SEHNR and FQNEAQ (reference sequence). The CDR3 spans 14 residues. The junction had 9 bases not matched to a gene; V was cut back by 3 bases and J by 7 bases. The CDR3 sequence: CASSFPGTAVEQYF. CDR3 sequence (DNA): TGTGCCAGCAGCTTCCCCGGGACAGCCGTGGAGCAGTACTTC.

The genes are TRBV10-2 and TRBJ2-7; TRBD2 agrees at 7 bases. The germline V gene has CDR1 WSHSY and CDR2 SAAADI. The CDR3 extends over 15 amino acids. J gave up 5 bases and V 6 bases, and 13 bases lay outside the gene matches. CDR3: CASRLGGGAGNEQYF. The CDR3 region has the DNA TGCGCCAGCAGGTTGGGGGGAGGAGCGGGGAACGAGCAGTACTTC.

CDR3: CASSIGGGTPRNEQFF. As DNA, the CDR3 is TGTGCCAGTAGTATAGGAGGCGGGACGCCAAGGAATGAGCAGTTCTTC. The chain recombines TRBV19 with TRBJ2-1, with a possible D match to TRBD2 (6 bases). The CDR3 has 16 residues. The V end lost 1 base, the J end lost 7 bases, and 17 bases lay between the germline ends. Germline assignment: CDR1 LNHDA and CDR2 SQIVND (reference sequence).

V and J are TRBV28 and TRBJ2-7; unclear D gene. Germline CDR1 and CDR2: MDHEN and SYDVKM. The CDR3 has 14 amino acids. Trimming removed 5 bases at V and 3 bases at J, with 14 bases between. CDR3 amino acids: CASSLGRALYEQYF. The CDR3 DNA reads TGTGCCAGCAGTCTTGGACGGGCGCTCTACGAGCAGTACTTC.

This chain uses TRBV7-2 with TRBJ2-6; D remains unclear. The CDR3 consists of 16 residues. V lost 0 bases and J lost 2, with 8 bases in between. Germline V gives CDR1 SGHTA, CDR2 FQGNSA. The CDR3 here is CASSLAALPGANVLTF. The CDR3 DNA is TGTGCCAGCAGCTTAGCGGCACTCCCTGGGGCCAACGTCCTGACTTTC.

In its sample, this clone was seen once. The chain joins TRBV7-2 to TRBJ2-1; D is unresolved. CDR3 size: 14 residues. Germline values: CDR1 SGHTA, CDR2 FQGNSA. V lost 1 base and J 6 bases, leaving 10 bases between the germline ends. The CDR3, as DNA: TGTGCCAGCAGCTTAGGACCCCGGGTCAATGAGCAGTTCTTC. This sequence encodes CASSLGPRVNEQFF.

This chain links TRBV9 with TRBJ1-5; D is possibly TRBD1 (5 bases). The CDR3 is 15 amino acids. Per the germline V gene, CDR1 is SGDLS and CDR2 is YYNGEE. V was trimmed by 3 bases and J by 5 bases, leaving 15 bases between them. This CDR3 reads CASSDPGEGDQPQHF. The CDR3 coding sequence is TGTGCCAGCAGCGATCCGGGGGAAGGCGATCAGCCCCAGCATTTT. The full variable domain, in which reference TRBV9 and TRBJ1-5 provide the parts outside the CDR3, is DSGVTQTPKHLITATGQRVTLRCSPRSGDLSVYWYQQSLDQGLQFLIQYYNGEERAKGNILERFSAQQFPDLHSELNLSSLELGDSALYFCASSDPGEGDQPQHFGDGTRLSIL.

The chain has TRBV5-1 and TRBJ2-5; TRBD1 is a possible D gene (6 bases). Germline lookup yields CDR1 SGHRS and CDR2 YFSETQ. Trimming cost V 4 bases and J 1 base, with 20 bases left between them. The CDR3 totals 17 residues. The CDR3 loop is CASSRGRGQGAQETQYF. CDR3 DNA: TGCGCCAGCAGCCGGGGCCGGGGACAAGGAGCCCAAGAGACCCAGTACTTC. Full variable domain (missing parts from reference TRBV5-1 and TRBJ2-5): KAGVTQTPRYLIKTRGQQVTLSCSPISGHRSVSWYQQTPGQGLQFLFEYFSETQRNKGNFPGRFSGRQFSNSRSEMNVSTLELGDSALYLCASSRGRGQGAQETQYFGPGTRLLVL.

This chain uses TRBV10-3 with TRBJ2-3; no definite D call. Trimming pared 6 bases from V and 0 bases from J, leaving 16 bases between. The CDR3 is 16 amino acids. Looked up from germline, CDR1 is ENHRY and CDR2 is SYGVKD. The CDR3: CAISHGSSYSTDTQYF. For the CDR3, the DNA is TGTGCCATCAGCCACGGGTCCTCTTATAGCACAGATACGCAGTATTTT.

The chain joins TRBV6-1 to TRBJ2-2; 7 bases line up with TRBD2. This CDR3 contains 13 residues. The trim removed 8 bases at V and 5 bases at J, leaving 5 bases unmatched. Germline V lookup: CDR1 MNHNS, CDR2 SASEGT. CDR3 nucleotides: TGTGCCAGCCCTGGGCGGGGGACCGGGGAGCTGTTTTTT. It encodes CASPGRGTGELFF.

The chain couples TRBV4-1 to TRBJ1-6; 7 nucleotides line up with TRBD1. Germline CDR1 is MGHRA and CDR2 is YSYEKL. V shed 4 bases and J 0 bases; nucleotides not matched to a gene: 12. The CDR3 totals 19 residues. CDR3 DNA: TGCGCCAGCAGCCCGGATGGGACAGAAGTTAGCTCCTATAATTCACCCCTCCACTTT. This encodes CASSPDGTEVSSYNSPLHF.

The chain is built from TRBV7-7 and TRBJ2-6, with TRBD1 identical over 10 bases. CDR1 is SSHAT and CDR2 is FNYEAQ in the germline V gene (reference sequence). V dropped 5 bases and J dropped 0; count of bases not matched to a gene: 7. The CDR3 has 18 amino acids. CDR3 loop: CASSPGTGASSGANVLTF. The CDR3 nucleotides read TGTGCCAGCAGCCCCGGGACAGGGGCCAGCTCTGGGGCCAACGTCCTGACTTTC.

This clone was detected only once. This sequence joins TRBV7-6 and TRBJ2-1; 12 bases match TRBD2. This CDR3 contains 17 residues. The ends lost 5 bases at V and 1 base at J; junction bases unmatched: 6. Germline lookup yields CDR1 SGHVS and CDR2 FNYEAQ. CDR3 loop: CASSARTSGVSYNEQFF. CDR3 bases: TGTGCCAGCAGCGCCAGGACTAGCGGGGTGTCCTACAATGAGCAGTTCTTC.

In its sample, this clone was seen once. The chain links TRBV6-5 to TRBJ2-2; possibly TRBD2 for D (6 bases). Germline lookup yields CDR1 MNHEY and CDR2 SVGAGI. V was pared by 4 bases and J by 7 bases, with 13 bases between. This CDR3 spans 14 amino acids. CDR3 nucleotides: TGTGCCAGCAGTTGGGACTGGAGGGACGGGGAGCTGTTTTTT. This translates into CASSWDWRDGELFF.

This clone has a handful of counts. The V gene is TRBV7-9, the J gene TRBJ2-3; TRBD2 agrees at 13 bases. Germline values: CDR1 SEHNR, CDR2 FQNEAQ (reference sequence). CDR3 length equals 16 residues. V lost 5 bases to trimming and J lost 4 bases; unmatched junction nucleotides: 6. CDR3 sequence: CASSLRTSGSADTQYF. The CDR3 nucleotides are TGTGCCAGCAGCCTCCGGACTAGCGGGAGTGCAGATACGCAGTATTTT.

The chain joins TRBV27 to TRBJ2-1; 10 positions match TRBD2. V gave up 6 bases and J gave up 4 bases; unmatched junction bases: 6. Germline-derived CDR1 and CDR2 are MNHEY and SMNVEV (reference sequence). The CDR3 runs to 15 residues. DNA of the CDR3: TGTGCCAGCAGAAAGGAGGGACTAGCGTACAATGAGCAGTTCTTC. It is translated as CASRKEGLAYNEQFF.

The chain uses TRBV15 and TRBJ1-1, with no clear D. Trimming pared 0 bases from V and 6 bases from J, leaving 11 bases between. The CDR3 contains 14 residues. The V gene's germline CDR1 is LNHNV and CDR2 YYDKDF (reference sequence). In DNA, the CDR3 is TGTGCCACCAGCAGAGAGGTCCAAAGGGCTGAAGCTTTCTTT. Translating it yields CATSREVQRAEAFF.

The chain joins TRBV18 to TRBJ2-2, with 7 bases identical to TRBD1. The CDR3 has 16 amino acids. Losses at the gene ends were 1 base for V and 3 bases for J; bases not matched to a gene: 5. Germline CDR1 is KGHSH and CDR2 is LQKENI. CDR3 DNA: TGTGCCAGCTCACCACATGGACAGGTCGACACCGGGGAGCTGTTTTTT. This encodes CASSPHGQVDTGELFF.

This chain connects TRBV6-1 to TRBJ2-7; D might be TRBD1 (5 bases). The length of the CDR3 is 15 residues. Germline V gene sequence: CDR1 MNHNS, CDR2 SASEGT. Trimming took 5 bases from V and 9 from J, leaving 23 bases between them. CDR3 DNA: TGTGCCAGCAGTAGAGAAGTCGAATTATGGCAGGGGCAGTACTTC. Residues: CASSREVELWQGQYF.

The sample holds a few counts of this clone. This rearrangement joins TRBV7-2 to TRBJ2-5, with a weak D call TRBD1 (5 bases). Germline V gene data show CDR1 as SGHTA and CDR2 as FQGNSA. There are 14 residues in the CDR3. V was cut by 1 base and J by 4 bases, with 10 bases left in between. The CDR3 loop reads CASSLGRRGETQYF. The CDR3 nucleotides read TGTGCCAGCAGCTTAGGCCGAAGGGGAGAGACCCAGTACTTC.

The chain has TRBV13 and TRBJ2-1, with 7 bases lining up with TRBD2. CDR1 is PRHDT and CDR2 is FYEKMQ in the germline V gene (reference sequence). Germline trimming cut 5 bases from V and 4 bases from J; bases unmatched to any gene: 11. CDR3 size: 16 residues. The CDR3 protein is CASSPGGGGKYNEQFF. In nucleotides, the CDR3 is TGTGCCAGCAGCCCGGGTGGGGGAGGGAAATACAATGAGCAGTTCTTC.

The V and J genes are TRBV11-2 and TRBJ2-7; D uncertain. Germline V gene sequence: CDR1 SGHAT, CDR2 FQNNGV. With 5 bases removed from V and 3 bases from J, the gap between germline ends came to 11 bases. This CDR3 spans 13 amino acids. The chain's CDR3 is CASSTYSVYEQYF. The CDR3 DNA reads as TGTGCCAGCAGCACGTACTCGGTCTACGAGCAGTACTTC.

Here the CDR3 DNA reads TGTGCCATCAGCGCAAAAAAAGAAACCGGGACTAGCGGGAGGGCCGGTCTCTTCAATGAGCAGTTCTTC. Its protein is CAISAKKETGTSGRAGLFNEQFF. This chain connects TRBV10-3 to TRBJ2-1, with 16 nucleotides matching TRBD2. Germline CDR1 is ENHRY and CDR2 is SYGVKD. The V gene end was trimmed by 6 bases and the J gene end by 6 bases; junction bases not matched to a gene: 26. This CDR3 region has 23 residues.